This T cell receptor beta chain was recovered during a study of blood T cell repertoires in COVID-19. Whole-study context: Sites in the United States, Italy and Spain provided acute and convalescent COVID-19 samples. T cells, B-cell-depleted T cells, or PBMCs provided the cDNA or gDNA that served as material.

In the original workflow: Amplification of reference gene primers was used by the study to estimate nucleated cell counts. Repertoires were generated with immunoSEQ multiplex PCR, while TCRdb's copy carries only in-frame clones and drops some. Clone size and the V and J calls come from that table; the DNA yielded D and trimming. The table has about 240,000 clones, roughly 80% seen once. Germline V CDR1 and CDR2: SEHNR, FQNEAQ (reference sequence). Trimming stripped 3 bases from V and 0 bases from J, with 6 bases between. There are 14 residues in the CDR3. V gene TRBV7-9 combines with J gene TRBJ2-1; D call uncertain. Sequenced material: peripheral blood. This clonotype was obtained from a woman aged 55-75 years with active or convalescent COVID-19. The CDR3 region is CASSLVYSYNEQFF. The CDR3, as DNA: TGTGCCAGCAGCTTGGTCTACTCCTACAATGAGCAGTTCTTC.